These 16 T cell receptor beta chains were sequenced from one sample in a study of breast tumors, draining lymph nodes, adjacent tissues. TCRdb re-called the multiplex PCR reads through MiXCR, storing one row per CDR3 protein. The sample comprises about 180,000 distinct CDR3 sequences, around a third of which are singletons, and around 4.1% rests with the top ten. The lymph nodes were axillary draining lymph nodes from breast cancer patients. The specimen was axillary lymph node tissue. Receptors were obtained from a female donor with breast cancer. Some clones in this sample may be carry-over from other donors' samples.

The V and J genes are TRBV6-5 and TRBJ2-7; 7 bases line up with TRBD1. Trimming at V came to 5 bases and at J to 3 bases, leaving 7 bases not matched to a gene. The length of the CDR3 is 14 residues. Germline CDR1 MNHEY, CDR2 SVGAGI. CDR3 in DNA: TGTGCCAGCAGTCCTCCGGGACAGAGCTACGAGCAGTACTTC. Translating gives CASSPPGQSYEQYF.

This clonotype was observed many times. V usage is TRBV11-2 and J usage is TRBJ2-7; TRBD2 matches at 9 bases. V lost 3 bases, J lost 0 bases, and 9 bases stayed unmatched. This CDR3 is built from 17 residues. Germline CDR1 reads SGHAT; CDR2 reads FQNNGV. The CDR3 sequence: CASSFNPSAGGSYEQYF. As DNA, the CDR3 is TGTGCCAGCAGCTTCAACCCCTCAGCGGGGGGCTCCTACGAGCAGTACTTC.

CDR3 residues: CASSQGGGPRNEQFF. Written as DNA, the CDR3 is TGTGCCAGCAGCCAAGGTGGGGGGCCGAGGAATGAGCAGTTCTTC. The rearrangement joins TRBV3-1 to TRBJ2-1; D may match TRBD1 or TRBD2 (6 bases each). The V and J ends lost 1 base and 7 bases respectively, with 14 bases between them. Germline loops: CDR1 LGHDT, CDR2 YNNKEL (reference sequence). CDR3 length equals 15 residues.

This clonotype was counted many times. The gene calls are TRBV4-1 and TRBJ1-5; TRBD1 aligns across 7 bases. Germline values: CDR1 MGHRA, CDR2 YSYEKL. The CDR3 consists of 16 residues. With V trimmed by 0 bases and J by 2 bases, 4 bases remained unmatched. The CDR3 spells CASSQDNRGGNQPQHF. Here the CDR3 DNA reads TGCGCCAGCAGCCAAGATAACAGGGGAGGCAATCAGCCCCAGCATTTT.

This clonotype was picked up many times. CDR3 region: CASSEAATGLQETQYF. DNA for the CDR3: TGTGCCAGCAGTGAAGCCGCTACAGGCCTCCAAGAGACCCAGTACTTC. This sequence joins TRBV6-1 and TRBJ2-5; D perhaps matches TRBD1 (5 bases). CDR3 length: 16 amino acids. Germline CDR1 and CDR2: MNHNS and SASEGT. Trimming took 0 bases from V and 1 from J, leaving 12 bases between them.

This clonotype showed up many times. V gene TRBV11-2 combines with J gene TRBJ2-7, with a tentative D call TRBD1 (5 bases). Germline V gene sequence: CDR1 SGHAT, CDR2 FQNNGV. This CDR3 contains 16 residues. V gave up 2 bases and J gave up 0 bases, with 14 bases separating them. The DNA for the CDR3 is TGTGCCAGCAGCTTATCGGCAGGGCTGAACTCCTACGAGCAGTACTTC. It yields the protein CASSLSAGLNSYEQYF.

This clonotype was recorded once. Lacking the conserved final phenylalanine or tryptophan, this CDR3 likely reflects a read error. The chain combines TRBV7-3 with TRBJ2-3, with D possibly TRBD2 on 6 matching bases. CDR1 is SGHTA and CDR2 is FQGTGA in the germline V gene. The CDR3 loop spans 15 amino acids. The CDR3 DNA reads TGCGCCAGCAGCTTACAGGCTAGCGAGACAGATACGCAGTATCTT. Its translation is CASSLQASETDTQYL.

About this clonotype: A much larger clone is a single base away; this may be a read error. The DNA of the CDR3 is TGTGCCAGCAGCCGTTATCACAGTTCACCGCCTCCCTATGGCTACACCTTC. Its protein product is CASSRYHSSPPPYGYTF. This chain uses TRBV11-3 with TRBJ1-2; D is ambiguous. The CDR3 consists of 17 residues. Deletions cut 5 bases from V and 4 bases from J, with 23 bases between. Germline loops: CDR1 SGHNT, CDR2 YENEEA. Full variable domain (remainder filled in from reference TRBV11-3 and TRBJ1-2): EAGVVQSPRYKIIEKKQPVAFWCNPISGHNTLYWYLQNLGQGPELLIRYENEEAVDDSQLPKDRFSAERLKGVDSTLKIQPAELGDSAVYLCASSRYHSSPPPYGYTFGSGTRLTVV.

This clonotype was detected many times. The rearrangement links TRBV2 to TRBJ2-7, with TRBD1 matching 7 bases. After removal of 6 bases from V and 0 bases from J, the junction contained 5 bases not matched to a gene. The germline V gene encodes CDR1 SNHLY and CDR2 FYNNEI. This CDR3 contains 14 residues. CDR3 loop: CASRRQGASYEQYF. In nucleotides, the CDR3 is TGTGCCAGCAGAAGACAGGGAGCCTCCTACGAGCAGTACTTC.

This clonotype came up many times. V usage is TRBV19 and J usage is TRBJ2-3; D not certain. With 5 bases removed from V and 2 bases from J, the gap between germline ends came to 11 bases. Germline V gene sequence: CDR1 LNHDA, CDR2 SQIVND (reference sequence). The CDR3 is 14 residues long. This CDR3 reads CASSLFFDTDTQYF. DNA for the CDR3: TGTGCCAGTAGTCTCTTTTTCGACACAGATACGCAGTATTTT.

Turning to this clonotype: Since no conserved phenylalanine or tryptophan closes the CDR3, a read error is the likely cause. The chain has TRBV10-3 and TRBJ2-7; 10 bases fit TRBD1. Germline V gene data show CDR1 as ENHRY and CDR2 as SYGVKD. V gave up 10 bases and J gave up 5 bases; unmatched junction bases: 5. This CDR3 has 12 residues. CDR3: CATRDRGNEQYL. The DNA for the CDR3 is TGTGCCACCAGGGACAGGGGCAACGAGCAGTACCTC.

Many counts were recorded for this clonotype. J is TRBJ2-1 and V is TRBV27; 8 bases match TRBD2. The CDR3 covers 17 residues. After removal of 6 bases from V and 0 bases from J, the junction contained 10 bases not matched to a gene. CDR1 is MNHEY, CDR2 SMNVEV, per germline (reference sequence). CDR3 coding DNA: TGTGCCAGCAGACGGGAGGGGACGCCGAGCTCCTACAATGAGCAGTTCTTC. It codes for CASRREGTPSSYNEQFF.

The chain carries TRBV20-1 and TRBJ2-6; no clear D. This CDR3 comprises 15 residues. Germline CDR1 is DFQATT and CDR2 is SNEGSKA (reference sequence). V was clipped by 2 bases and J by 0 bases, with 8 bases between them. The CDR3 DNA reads TGCAGTGCTAGACTCCCAAGCTCTGGGGCCAACGTCCTGACTTTC. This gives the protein CSARLPSSGANVLTF.

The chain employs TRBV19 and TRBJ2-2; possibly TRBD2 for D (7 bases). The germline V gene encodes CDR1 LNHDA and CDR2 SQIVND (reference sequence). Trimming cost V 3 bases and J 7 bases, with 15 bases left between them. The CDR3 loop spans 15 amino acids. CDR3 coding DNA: TGTGCCAGTAGTATCCAGGGGACTACCCTCGGGGAGCTGTTTTTT. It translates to CASSIQGTTLGELFF. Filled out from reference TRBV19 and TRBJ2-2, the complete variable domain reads DGGITQSPKYLFRKEGQNVTLSCEQNLNHDAMYWYRQDPGQGLRLIYYSQIVNDFQKGDIAEGYSVSREKKESFPLTVTSAQKNPTAFYLCASSIQGTTLGELFFGEGSRLTVL.

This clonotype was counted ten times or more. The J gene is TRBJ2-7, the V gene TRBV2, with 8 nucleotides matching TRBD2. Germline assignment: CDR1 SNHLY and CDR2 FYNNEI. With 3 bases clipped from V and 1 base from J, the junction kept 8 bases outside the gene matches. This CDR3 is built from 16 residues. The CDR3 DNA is TGTGCCAGCAGTGATCGGCTAGCGGGCGATTCCTACGAGCAGTACTTC. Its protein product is CASSDRLAGDSYEQYF.

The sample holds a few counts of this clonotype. The CDR3 bases are TGTGCCAGCAGTCAGTACGGGACTGACACTGAAGCTTTCTTT. Protein product: CASSQYGTDTEAFF. The chain carries TRBV6-6 and TRBJ1-1, with D tentatively TRBD1 (5 bases). Looked up from germline, CDR1 is MNHNY and CDR2 is SVGAGI (reference sequence). V shed 5 bases and J shed 3 bases, with 13 bases lying between them. This CDR3 contains 14 residues.